This TCR beta chain was sequenced for a study of blood T cell repertoires in COVID-19. Whole-study context: The cDNA or gDNA used as material had been derived from T cells, B-cell-depleted T cells, or PBMCs.

Enrolled through a virtual design, the participants were between roughly 18 and 90 years of age and came from some 25 US areas. Symptom resolution, clearance, or two negative PCRs marked donors in Cohort 3 as recovered. This CDR3 spans 16 amino acids. The V gene end was trimmed by 4 bases and the J gene end by 2 bases; junction bases not matched to a gene: 10. Germline lookup yields CDR1 SNHLY and CDR2 FYNNEI. Study processing details: Counts of nucleated cells, estimated from reference gene primer amplification, were obtained. The data were produced by immunoSEQ multiplex PCR, yet TCRdb's version contains in-frame clones alone and is incomplete. The V and J calls and clone size come from that table; D and trimming were worked out from the DNA. The sample consists of 280,000 or so clones, approximately 81% of them appearing once.

The sample consisted of PBMCs or T cells enriched from blood (not recorded which). The origin of this receptor is a woman aged 45 to 65 who had recovered from COVID-19. This chain uses TRBV2 with TRBJ1-2; 7 nucleotides match TRBD1. Here the CDR3 reads CASSVYGQVLNYGYTF. The CDR3 DNA reads as TGTGCCAGCAGTGTATACGGACAGGTCCTCAACTATGGCTACACCTTC.